The 4 T cell receptor beta chains listed next were all sequenced from one sample in a study of spatial heterogeneity in lung cancer. Indicated time point: blood at routine non-recurrence follow-up after resection. TCRdb re-called the 5' RACE reads with MiXCR, one entry per CDR3 protein. The table lists over 70,000 distinct CDR3 sequences, 8% to 9.5% of them singletons. Sequences were derived from PBMCs, sampled at follow-up. These receptors all come from a female donor with early-stage non-small cell lung cancer.

At least ten counts were recorded for this clonotype. The chain recombines TRBV12-3 or TRBV12-4 with TRBJ2-1, with TRBD1 identical over 9 bases. The CDR3 has 14 amino acids. V dropped 4 bases and J dropped 8; count of bases not matched to a gene: 6. CDR3 in amino acids: CASSSGTGSYEQFF. DNA for the CDR3: TGTGCCAGCAGTTCCGGGACAGGGTCCTATGAGCAGTTCTTC.

The chain links TRBV6-6 to TRBJ2-7, with D perhaps matching TRBD1 or TRBD2 (5 bases each). The CDR3 runs to 13 residues. Trimming removed 6 bases at V and 3 bases at J, with 12 bases between. The germline V gene has CDR1 MNHNY and CDR2 SVGAGI (reference sequence). The CDR3, as DNA: TGTGCCAGCAGCTACCGGGACCTCTACGAGCAGTACTTC. Its translation: CASSYRDLYEQYF.

This clonotype turned up a few times. The V gene is TRBV5-1, the J gene TRBJ2-1; TRBD2 aligns across 10 bases. J lost 5 bases, V lost 0 bases, and 5 bases had no gene match. Germline values: CDR1 SGHRS, CDR2 YFSETQ. This CDR3 region has 16 residues. Here the CDR3 DNA reads TGCGCCAGCAGCTTGGCTGGGACTAGCGACAACAATGAGCAGTTCTTC. It yields the protein CASSLAGTSDNNEQFF.

In its sample, this clonotype was seen many times. The rearrangement uses TRBV2 and TRBJ2-7; 7 positions match TRBD1. J lost 5 bases, V lost 6 bases, and 7 bases had no gene match. The CDR3 consists of 13 residues. Germline lookup yields CDR1 SNHLY and CDR2 FYNNEI. CDR3 sequence reads: CASRDDRAHEQYF. The CDR3 coding sequence is TGTGCCAGCAGGGATGACAGGGCCCACGAGCAGTACTTC.